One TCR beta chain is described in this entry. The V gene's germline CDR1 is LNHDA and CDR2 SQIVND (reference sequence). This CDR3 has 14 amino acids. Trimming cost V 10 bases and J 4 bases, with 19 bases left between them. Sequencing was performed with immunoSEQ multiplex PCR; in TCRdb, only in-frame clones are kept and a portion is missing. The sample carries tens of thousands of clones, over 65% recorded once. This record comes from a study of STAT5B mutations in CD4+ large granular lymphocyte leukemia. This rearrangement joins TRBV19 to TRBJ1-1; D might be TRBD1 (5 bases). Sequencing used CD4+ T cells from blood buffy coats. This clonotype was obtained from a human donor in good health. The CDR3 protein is CATLRGGLGTEAFF. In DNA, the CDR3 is TGTGCCACCCTCCGGGGGGGGTTAGGCACTGAAGCTTTCTTT.